The 30 T cell receptor beta chains given below trace back to one sample, sequenced in a study of blood T cell repertoires in COVID-19 (dated by TCRdb to about 2020). The protocol used for the library was the immunoSEQ multiplex PCR assay. TCRdb's version of the immuneACCESS table is confined to in-frame rearrangements and falls short of the full clone set. An unresolved V gene accounts for under half of the shortfall where checked; the remainder is of unknown origin. The sample table contains around 620,000 clones; only one count was recorded for around 89% of them. The biggest ten clones account for around 0.3% of the sample. The sample was peripheral blood. Receptors originate from a young woman with acute or convalescent COVID-19.

The J gene is TRBJ1-1, the V gene TRBV5-1, with TRBD1 as a possible D gene (5 bases). Trimming took off 0 bases at V and 5 bases at J, with 11 bases between the two ends. The germline CDR1 and CDR2 sequences are SGHRS and YFSETQ. The length of the CDR3 is 14 residues. The CDR3 nucleotides read TGCGCCAGCAGCTTGGGGTGGGACTATACTGAAGCTTTCTTT. Protein sequence: CASSLGWDYTEAFF.

This sequence joins TRBV7-9 and TRBJ1-5; D possibly corresponds to TRBD1 (5 bases). Trimming pared 6 bases from V and 6 bases from J, leaving 12 bases between. CDR3 size: 13 residues. Germline values: CDR1 SEHNR, CDR2 FQNEAQ (reference sequence). The chain's CDR3 is CASRGADGQPQHF. DNA of the CDR3: TGTGCCAGCAGAGGGGCCGATGGTCAGCCCCAGCATTTT.

In its sample, this clone was seen once. The chain carries TRBV7-8 and TRBJ1-1, with TRBD1 matching 8 bases. The length of the CDR3 is 17 residues. Germline CDR1 reads SGHVS; CDR2 reads FQNEAQ. The V segment lost 1 base and the J segment 5 bases; nucleotides outside the gene matches: 12. The CDR3 loop is CASSLGGRQGARTEAFF. For the CDR3, the DNA is TGTGCCAGCAGCTTAGGGGGACGTCAGGGGGCGCGGACTGAAGCTTTCTTT. Using reference TRBV7-8 and TRBJ1-1 for the parts outside the CDR3, the full variable domain is GAGVSQSPRYKVAKRGQDVALRCDPISGHVSLFWYQQALGQGPEFLTYFQNEAQLDKSGLPSDRFFAERPEGSVSTLKIQRTQQEDSAVYLCASSLGGRQGARTEAFFGQGTRLTVV.

This chain uses TRBV15 with TRBJ2-6; TRBD1 agrees at 10 bases. Trimming at V came to 4 bases and at J to 0 bases, leaving 12 bases not matched to a gene. CDR1 LNHNV and CDR2 YYDKDF come from the germline V gene (reference sequence). The CDR3 contains 20 residues. The CDR3 DNA reads TGTGCCACCAGCACTTCCCTCCGGGGACAGGGGCTCTCTGGGGCCAACGTCCTGACTTTC. Its translation is CATSTSLRGQGLSGANVLTF.

This rearrangement joins TRBV6-5 to TRBJ1-3; D gene unclear. In germline, CDR1 is MNHEY, CDR2 SVGAGI. The V end was cut by 2 bases, the J end by 0 bases, with 11 bases between. The CDR3 is 16 residues long. This chain's CDR3 is CASSYRVLSSGNTIYF. The CDR3 DNA is TGTGCCAGCAGTTACCGGGTCCTGAGCTCTGGAAACACCATATATTTT.

The chain carries TRBV11-2 and TRBJ1-2; 7 nucleotides match TRBD1. Germline CDR1 reads SGHAT; CDR2 reads FQNNGV. This CDR3 has 13 amino acids. Germline trimming cut 5 bases from V and 6 bases from J; bases unmatched to any gene: 6. DNA of the CDR3: TGTGCCAGCAGCCCGATAAGGGGGCATGGCTACACCTTC. Amino acids: CASSPIRGHGYTF.

J is TRBJ2-1 and V is TRBV9; 9 nucleotides agree with TRBD1. V shed 4 bases, J shed 3 bases, and the junction held 11 bases outside the gene matches. The CDR3 is made up of 17 amino acids. Germline V gives CDR1 SGDLS, CDR2 YYNGEE. In DNA, the CDR3 is TGTGCCAGCAGCTTAACCACCGGGACAGGGTACTACAATGAGCAGTTCTTC. This gives the protein CASSLTTGTGYYNEQFF.

This chain uses TRBV5-1 with TRBJ2-5, with a possible D match to TRBD1 (6 bases). The CDR3 runs to 14 residues. Trimming left V 0 bases short and J 4 bases short, with 10 bases between. Germline CDR1 reads SGHRS; CDR2 reads YFSETQ. The CDR3 region has the DNA TGCGCCAGCAGCTTGGATACCAGGGGAGAGACCCAGTACTTC. This sequence encodes CASSLDTRGETQYF. The whole variable domain, remainder taken from reference TRBV5-1 and TRBJ2-5, is KAGVTQTPRYLIKTRGQQVTLSCSPISGHRSVSWYQQTPGQGLQFLFEYFSETQRNKGNFPGRFSGRQFSNSRSEMNVSTLELGDSALYLCASSLDTRGETQYFGPGTRLLVL.

The rearrangement links TRBV4-3 to TRBJ2-5; TRBD2 agrees at 15 bases. After removal of 4 bases from V and 3 bases from J, the junction contained 3 bases not matched to a gene. There are 16 residues in the CDR3. From germline, CDR1 is LGHNA and CDR2 YSLEER. CDR3 amino acids: CASSPRTSGGEETQYF. The CDR3 DNA sequence: TGCGCCAGCAGCCCTAGGACTAGCGGGGGGGAAGAGACCCAGTACTTC.

This clone came up a few times. The rearrangement uses TRBV15 and TRBJ2-3, with D possibly being TRBD2 (5 bases). Germline lookup yields CDR1 LNHNV and CDR2 YYDKDF (reference sequence). The CDR3 spans 15 residues. V gave up 1 base and J gave up 3 bases, with 11 bases separating them. In DNA, the CDR3 is TGTGCCACCAGCAGAGGGGCGGACTCTACAGATACGCAGTATTTT. Protein product: CATSRGADSTDTQYF.

V is TRBV6-5 and J is TRBJ2-5; maybe TRBD2 (5 bases). Germline values: CDR1 MNHEY, CDR2 SVGAGI. The CDR3 consists of 13 residues. Trimming cost V 4 bases and J 5 bases, with 11 bases left between them. CDR3 loop: CASSWAPGETQYF. DNA for the CDR3: TGTGCCAGCAGTTGGGCCCCGGGGGAGACCCAGTACTTC.

The rearrangement links TRBV5-8 to TRBJ2-1; 7 nucleotides agree with TRBD2. This CDR3 has 15 residues. Germline values: CDR1 SGHTS, CDR2 YDEGEE. V lost 2 bases to trimming and J lost 5 bases; unmatched junction nucleotides: 7. CDR3 bases: TGTGCCAGCAGCTTCGGGACTACTCGCGACAATGAGCAGTTCTTC. It codes for CASSFGTTRDNEQFF.

The chain links TRBV7-9 to TRBJ2-1, with a possible D match to TRBD2 (6 bases). The CDR3 sequence is 14 residues long. Germline V gene lookup returns CDR1 SEHNR and CDR2 FQNEAQ (reference sequence). Trimming took 5 bases from V and 10 from J, leaving 18 bases between them. In DNA form, the CDR3 reads TGTGCCAGCAGCGCCGGGGGACTCCCTATCGAGCAGTTCTTC. Its translation is CASSAGGLPIEQFF.

This clone was seen once. V is TRBV12-3 or TRBV12-4 and J is TRBJ2-5, with D possibly matching TRBD2 (7 bases). CDR3 length equals 12 residues. Trimming removed 6 bases from V and 10 bases from J, with 15 bases in between. CDR3 loop: CASSQRGGDQYF. The DNA for the CDR3 is TGTGCCAGCAGCCAGAGGGGGGGTGACCAGTACTTC.

The V call is TRBV20-1, the J call TRBJ1-2; weak D call: TRBD1 (6 bases). The V gene's germline CDR1 is DFQATT and CDR2 SNEGSKA (reference sequence). V was cut by 7 bases and J by 5 bases, with 11 bases left in between. The CDR3 extends over 11 amino acids. The chain's CDR3 is CSVLQGYGYTF. CDR3 DNA sequence: TGCAGTGTTTTACAGGGATATGGCTACACCTTC.

The J gene is TRBJ1-5, the V gene TRBV27; D gene ambiguous. The germline gives CDR1 MNHEY, CDR2 SMNVEV (reference sequence). The CDR3 sequence is 14 residues long. Deletions cut 6 bases from V and 0 bases from J, with 9 bases between. The CDR3 region has the DNA TGTGCCAGCAGCGGACGGGATAGCAATCAGCCCCAGCATTTT. This codes for CASSGRDSNQPQHF.

This chain connects TRBV7-2 to TRBJ2-7; 8 bases map to TRBD2. The CDR3 has 16 amino acids. After removal of 2 bases from V and 3 bases from J, the junction contained 9 bases not matched to a gene. From germline, CDR1 is SGHTA and CDR2 FQGNSA. CDR3 coding DNA: TGTGCCAGCAGCTTACACGGCCGCGGGGGGTACTACGAGCAGTACTTC. Protein sequence: CASSLHGRGGYYEQYF.

The V and J genes are TRBV3-1 (or the pseudogene TRBV3-2) and TRBJ2-1, with D possibly being TRBD1 (7 bases). Germline-derived CDR1 and CDR2 are LGHDT and YNNKEL (reference sequence). The CDR3 extends over 15 amino acids. V dropped 1 base and J dropped 7 bases, with 14 bases sitting between them. CDR3 amino acids: CASSQVRAGGNEQFF. CDR3 bases: TGTGCCAGCAGCCAAGTTAGGGCAGGGGGGAATGAGCAGTTCTTC.

The chain carries TRBV30 and TRBJ2-7; 9 bases align to TRBD1. V was pared by 5 bases and J by 2 bases, with 1 base of the junction left unmatched. There are 12 residues in the CDR3. CDR1 is GTSNPN, CDR2 SVGIG, per germline (reference sequence). CDR3 nucleotide sequence: TGTGCCTGGGACAGGGGGGCCTACGAGCAGTACTTC. Translation gives CAWDRGAYEQYF.

This clone was seen a single time. The V gene is TRBV7-2, the J gene TRBJ1-1, with a tentative D call TRBD1 (5 bases). This CDR3 is 14 amino acids long. Germline CDR1 SGHTA, CDR2 FQGNSA. V was trimmed by 5 bases and J by 4 bases, leaving 14 bases between them. The CDR3 region is CASSPSTVITEAFF. DNA of the CDR3: TGTGCCAGCAGCCCATCGACAGTGATCACTGAAGCTTTCTTT.

This clone was seen more than once but under ten times. V gene TRBV6-5 combines with J gene TRBJ1-4; 9 positions match TRBD1. CDR3 size: 15 residues. Germline values: CDR1 MNHEY, CDR2 SVGAGI. Trimming took 7 bases from V and 7 from J; bases not matched to a gene: 10. The chain's CDR3 is CASTQGARVTEKLFF. The DNA of the CDR3 is TGTGCCAGCACACAGGGGGCGCGGGTTACTGAAAAACTGTTTTTT.

The chain's CDR3 is CASSKAGDRGVYGYTF. The CDR3 bases are TGTGCCAGCAGCAAAGCGGGGGACAGGGGGGTCTACGGCTACACCTTC. J is TRBJ1-2 and V is TRBV21-1; no DNA check was done on the table's D call, TRBD1. TRBV21-1 is a pseudogene. The CDR3 contains 16 residues.

The chain couples TRBV12-5 to TRBJ1-1, with a tentative D call TRBD1 (5 bases). The V end lost 5 bases, the J end lost 4 bases, and 14 bases lay between the germline ends. This CDR3 contains 14 residues. Germline values: CDR1 LGHNT, CDR2 FRNRAP. The CDR3 is CASGLTVGSTEAFF. DNA of the CDR3: TGTGCTAGTGGTCTGACAGTAGGTAGCACTGAAGCTTTCTTT.

The chain carries TRBV7-2 and TRBJ2-7; D may be TRBD2 (6 bases). CDR3 size: 13 residues. The germline CDR1 and CDR2 sequences are SGHTA and FQGNSA. The germline V and J ends were trimmed by 1 base and 4 bases, with 8 bases remaining between them. CDR3 in amino acids: CASSLVGTYEQYF. The CDR3, as DNA: TGTGCCAGCAGCTTAGTGGGGACTTACGAGCAGTACTTC. The whole variable domain, filled in from reference TRBV7-2 and TRBJ2-7, reads GAGVSQSPSNKVTEKGKDVELRCDPISGHTALYWYRQSLGQGLEFLIYFQGNSAPDKSGLPSDRFSAERTGGSVSTLTIQRTQQEDSAVYLCASSLVGTYEQYFGPGTRLTVT.

The chain joins TRBV19 to TRBJ2-3; maybe TRBD2 (6 bases). The germline V gene encodes CDR1 LNHDA and CDR2 SQIVND (reference sequence). V dropped 6 bases and J dropped 4 bases, with 11 bases sitting between them. This CDR3 contains 13 residues. CDR3 loop: CASSLLAPDTQYF. In nucleotides, the CDR3 is TGTGCCAGTAGCTTACTAGCCCCAGATACGCAGTATTTT.

This clone is a singleton in its sample. The V gene is TRBV5-5, the J gene TRBJ1-1; D is unresolved. Germline-derived CDR1 and CDR2 are SGHKS and YYEKEE (reference sequence). The ends were cut back, 3 bases at V and 1 base at J, with 7 bases in the middle. This CDR3 has 13 amino acids. CDR3 loop: CASSSNKNTEAFF. The CDR3 coding sequence is TGTGCCAGCAGCTCGAACAAGAACACTGAAGCTTTCTTT. Variable domain in full (rest from reference TRBV5-5 and TRBJ1-1): DAGVTQSPTHLIKTRGQQVTLRCSPISGHKSVSWYQQVLGQGPQFIFQYYEKEERGRGNFPDRFSARQFPNYSSELNVNALLLGDSALYLCASSSNKNTEAFFGQGTRLTVV.

The chain couples TRBV19 to TRBJ1-1, with D possibly being TRBD1 (5 bases). Germline CDR1 LNHDA, CDR2 SQIVND (reference sequence). CDR3 length: 15 residues. V was pared by 0 bases and J by 4 bases, with 12 bases between. The chain's CDR3 is CASSIDRGESTEAFF. The DNA of the CDR3 is TGTGCCAGTAGTATAGATCGGGGGGAGTCCACTGAAGCTTTCTTT.

This clone appeared once. The chain combines TRBV3-1 (or the pseudogene TRBV3-2) with TRBJ2-5; tentative D call: TRBD1 (5 bases). CDR1 is LGHDT, CDR2 YNNKEL, per germline (reference sequence). The CDR3 has 15 residues. V gave up 0 bases and J gave up 4 bases, with 12 bases separating them. This CDR3 is CASSQDFRDTETQYF. The DNA of the CDR3 is TGTGCCAGCAGCCAAGACTTCAGGGATACAGAGACCCAGTACTTC.

V is TRBV5-1 and J is TRBJ2-3, with 7 bases aligning to TRBD1. The germline V gene encodes CDR1 SGHRS and CDR2 YFSETQ. The length of the CDR3 is 16 residues. Trimming cost V 0 bases and J 0 bases; bases outside gene matches: 4. The CDR3, as DNA: TGCGCCAGCAGCTTGGACTACAGGGGTAGCACAGATACGCAGTATTTT. This translates into CASSLDYRGSTDTQYF.

This clone appeared once. This chain joins TRBV15 and TRBJ1-2; TRBD1 is a possible D gene (5 bases). This CDR3 spans 14 amino acids. V lost 3 bases to trimming and J lost 6 bases, with 14 bases between them. In germline, CDR1 is LNHNV, CDR2 YYDKDF (reference sequence). Here the CDR3 DNA reads TGTGCCACCAGCAGTTTAGGGACGGGGGATGGCTACACCTTC. This encodes CATSSLGTGDGYTF.